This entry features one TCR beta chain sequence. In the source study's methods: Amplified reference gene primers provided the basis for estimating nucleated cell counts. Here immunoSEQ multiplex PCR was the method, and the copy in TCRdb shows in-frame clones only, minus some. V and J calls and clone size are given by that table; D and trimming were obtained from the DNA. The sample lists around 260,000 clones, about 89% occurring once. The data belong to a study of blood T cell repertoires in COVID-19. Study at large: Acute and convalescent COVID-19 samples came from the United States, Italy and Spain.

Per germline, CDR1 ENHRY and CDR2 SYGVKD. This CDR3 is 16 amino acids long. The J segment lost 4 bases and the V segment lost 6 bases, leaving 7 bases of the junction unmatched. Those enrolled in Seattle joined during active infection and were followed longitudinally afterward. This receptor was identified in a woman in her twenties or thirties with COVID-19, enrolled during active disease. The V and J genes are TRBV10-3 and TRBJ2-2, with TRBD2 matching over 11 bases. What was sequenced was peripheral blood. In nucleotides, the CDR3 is TGTGCCATCAGACCAACTAGCGGGAGTGTCACCGGGGAGCTGTTTTTT. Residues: CAIRPTSGSVTGELFF.